This T cell receptor beta chain was documented in a study of blood T cell repertoires in COVID-19. Study information: From T cells, B-cell-depleted T cells, or PBMCs came the material, which was cDNA or gDNA.

As processed by the authors: It was from reference gene primer amplification that nucleated cell counts were estimated. Sequencing used immunoSEQ multiplex PCR; TCRdb keeps in-frame clones, though not all of them. D and trimming come from the DNA, and the V and J calls and clone size come from that table. The sample records roughly 160,000 clones, 60% to 85% being singletons. A Seattle source enrolled patients during active infection and followed them longitudinally. The V end lost 2 bases, the J end lost 4 bases, and 17 bases lay between the germline ends. CDR3 size: 16 residues. Germline assignment: CDR1 LGHNA and CDR2 YSLEER.

The chain uses TRBV4-3 and TRBJ1-1; TRBD1 might be the D (6 bases). Sample: peripheral blood. This receptor was taken from an older woman with COVID-19, enrolled during active disease. The CDR3 sequence: CASSQRPQGMGTEAFF. The DNA of the CDR3 is TGCGCCAGCAGCCAAAGGCCCCAGGGGATGGGCACTGAAGCTTTCTTT.